This T cell receptor (beta chain) originates from a study of T cell responses to AZD1222 COVID-19 vaccine. Trimming stripped 6 bases from V and 4 bases from J, with 6 bases between. Germline CDR1 is SGHTA and CDR2 is FQGNSA. This CDR3 has 11 amino acids. Of note for this clone: Antigen unknown.

Data came from immunoSEQ multiplex PCR; TCRdb stores just in-frame clones and leaves some out. The data contain roughly 100,000 clones, 85% to 90% of them singletons. Pooling covered second doses at about 4 or about 12 weeks. Whole-study results and caveats: Repertoires were obtained only post-peak T cell response. Researchers report vaccine-associated CD4 TCRs spanning spike, with dominance at 160-218 and 743-854. There were mostly white British donors and more females than males, and clonal diversity was possibly underestimated.

The sample was peripheral blood, taken 28 days after the second AZD1222 dose. The clonotype originates from an adult who received the AZD1222 COVID-19 vaccine. The chain has TRBV7-2 and TRBJ1-2; no definite D call. CDR3 protein: CASSPSYGYTF. CDR3 bases: TGTGCCAGCAGTCCTTCCTATGGCTACACCTTC.